The following is a TCR beta chain sequence with its context. The record originates from a study of response to subunit inactivated influenza vaccine. This CDR3 has 13 amino acids. Trimming stripped 4 bases from V and 7 bases from J, with 14 bases between. From germline, CDR1 is SGHRS and CDR2 YFSETQ. TCRdb passed the RT-PCR reads through MiXCR, listing each CDR3 protein once. This sample has just under 550,000 distinct CDR3 sequences, with 20% to 25% found just once. Another study also made use of these data, one on T cells expressing NK-cell markers. That publication notes: The authors generated TCR beta cDNA through 5'RACE template switching with UMIs. It was sorted CD3+CD56-NKG2C+, CD3+CD56+NKG2C- and CD3+CD56+NKG2C+ T cells that provided the TCR beta repertoires.

This chain uses TRBV5-1 with TRBJ2-5, with D tentatively TRBD1 (5 bases). The material sequenced was CD4+ T cells sorted from PBMCs, taken approximately 12 days after vaccination. The TCR sequence derives from a man between 50 and 59 years old who received an inactivated influenza vaccine. The CDR3 coding sequence is TGCGCCAGCAGCGACAAGGGGTCGGGGACCCAGTACTTC. Its protein product is CASSDKGSGTQYF.